Listed below are T cell receptor beta chains from one sample, sequenced in a study of cytomegalovirus exposure and HLA in healthy donors. Repertoires were generated with immunoSEQ multiplex PCR, while TCRdb's copy carries only in-frame clones and drops some. The sample lists around 86,000 clones; 77% were seen once. Sequences were obtained from PBMCs. Receptors originate from a man aged 45-65 years in good health and CMV-seropositive. Both conserved end residues are part of each CDR3. Fields, in order: clone size, J gene, V gene, D gene, CDR3 DNA, CDR3 protein. A D gene is named only where the DNA matches it firmly. For some rows the clone size is stated as once, few or many, or as a class when expanded; others skip it.

clone_size: .
j_call: TRBJ1-3
v_call: TRBV18
d_call: TRBD1
cdr3_nt: TGTGCCAGCTCACTGGACAGGTCTGGAAACACCATATATTTT
cdr3_aa: CASSLDRSGNTIYF

clone_size: .
j_call: TRBJ2-1
v_call: TRBV5-6
d_call: TRBD2
cdr3_nt: TGTGCCAGCAGTCAGATCACTAGCGGCAGACTTAATGAGCAGTTCTTC
cdr3_aa: CASSQITSGRLNEQFF

clone_size: .
j_call: TRBJ1-4
v_call: TRBV4-1
d_call: TRBD1
cdr3_nt: TGCGCCAGCAGCCCAGGGGACAGGGATCATGAAAAACTGTTTTTT
cdr3_aa: CASSPGDRDHEKLFF

clone_size: .
j_call: TRBJ2-3
v_call: TRBV7-9
d_call: .
cdr3_nt: TGTGCCAGCAGCCTCTCCACAGATACGCAGTATTTT
cdr3_aa: CASSLSTDTQYF

clone_size: .
j_call: TRBJ1-2
v_call: TRBV7-9
d_call: .
cdr3_nt: TGTGCCAGCAGTTCCACGATCGGGACACTATGGAACTATGGCTACACCTTC
cdr3_aa: CASSSTIGTLWNYGYTF

clone_size: .
j_call: TRBJ2-7
v_call: TRBV10-3
d_call: .
cdr3_nt: TGTGCCAGTAGATCCGGGACAGTAGCGGGACTGGAACCCTACGAGCAGTACTTC
cdr3_aa: CASRSGTVAGLEPYEQYF

clone_size: .
j_call: TRBJ2-7
v_call: TRBV11-3
d_call: TRBD1
cdr3_nt: TGTGCCAGCAGCCCCCGGTTAGGGACAGACTTTTACGAGCAGTACTTC
cdr3_aa: CASSPRLGTDFYEQYF

clone_size: once
j_call: TRBJ2-2
v_call: TRBV5-1
d_call: TRBD1
cdr3_nt: TGCGCCAGCAGCTTGGAGACAGGGGTTAACACCGGGGAGCTGTTTTTT
cdr3_aa: CASSLETGVNTGELFF

clone_size: .
j_call: TRBJ2-1
v_call: TRBV19
d_call: TRBD2
cdr3_nt: TGTGCCAGTAGTACTAGCGGGAGTCTGGCGCAGTTCTTC
cdr3_aa: CASSTSGSLAQFF

clone_size: .
j_call: TRBJ1-1
v_call: TRBV6-5
d_call: .
cdr3_nt: TGTGCCAGCAGACAGGGCACTGAAGCTTTCTTT
cdr3_aa: CASRQGTEAFF

clone_size: .
j_call: TRBJ2-2
v_call: TRBV6-4
d_call: .
cdr3_nt: TGTGCCAGCAGTGAGAATTATCGGGCCGGGGAGCTGTTTTTT
cdr3_aa: CASSENYRAGELFF

clone_size: .
j_call: TRBJ2-1
v_call: TRBV5-6
d_call: TRBD2
cdr3_nt: TGTGCCAGCGTCGGGGGGAGCTCCTACAATGAGCAGTTCTTC
cdr3_aa: CASVGGSSYNEQFF

clone_size: .
j_call: TRBJ2-7
v_call: TRBV5-1
d_call: TRBD1
cdr3_nt: TGCGCCAGCAGCCGACAGGGTAACTCGGACTACGAGCAGTACTTC
cdr3_aa: CASSRQGNSDYEQYF

clone_size: .
j_call: TRBJ2-1
v_call: TRBV7-3
d_call: TRBD2
cdr3_nt: TGTGCCAGCAGCCCTCGGACTAGCGGGAGGGCCATCGATGAGCAGTTCTTC
cdr3_aa: CASSPRTSGRAIDEQFF

clone_size: .
j_call: TRBJ2-1
v_call: TRBV11-3
d_call: .
cdr3_nt: TGTGCCAGCAGCTCTGTTTGGGGACTCCAGTTCTTC
cdr3_aa: CASSSVWGLQFF

clone_size: .
j_call: TRBJ1-2
v_call: TRBV11-3
d_call: .
cdr3_nt: TGTGCCAGCAGCCCAAATCGATATGGCGGCTACACCTTC
cdr3_aa: CASSPNRYGGYTF

clone_size: .
j_call: TRBJ2-2
v_call: TRBV2
d_call: .
cdr3_nt: TGTGCCAGCATCAGGGAATCTTCGTCCGGGGAGCTGTTTTTT
cdr3_aa: CASIRESSSGELFF

clone_size: few
j_call: TRBJ2-5
v_call: TRBV5-1
d_call: TRBD2
cdr3_nt: TGCGCCAGCAGCTCCGGGACTAGCGGGAGGGCTCAAGAGACCCAGTACTTC
cdr3_aa: CASSSGTSGRAQETQYF

clone_size: .
j_call: TRBJ1-5
v_call: TRBV18
d_call: .
cdr3_nt: TGTGCCAGCTCACCAGCGAATAGCAATCAGCCCCAGCATTTT
cdr3_aa: CASSPANSNQPQHF

clone_size: once
j_call: TRBJ1-5
v_call: TRBV7-2
d_call: TRBD1
cdr3_nt: TGTGCCAGCAGCTTACTTGGACAGGGGATACAGCCCCAGCATTTT
cdr3_aa: CASSLLGQGIQPQHF

clone_size: .
j_call: TRBJ1-6
v_call: TRBV14
d_call: TRBD1
cdr3_nt: TGTGCCAGCAGCCAAGTGCAGGGGGCTAATTCACCCCTCCACTTT
cdr3_aa: CASSQVQGANSPLHF

clone_size: few
j_call: TRBJ1-2
v_call: TRBV4-1
d_call: .
cdr3_nt: TGCGCCAGCAGCGAACGGGGAGTAGGATATGGCTACACCTTC
cdr3_aa: CASSERGVGYGYTF

clone_size: .
j_call: TRBJ2-1
v_call: TRBV29-1
d_call: TRBD2
cdr3_nt: TGCAGCGTTCTACCGGGACTAGGAGACAATGAGCAGTTCTTC
cdr3_aa: CSVLPGLGDNEQFF

clone_size: .
j_call: TRBJ1-1
v_call: TRBV7-2
d_call: .
cdr3_nt: TGTGCCAGCAGCTCGGGAGTCACTGAAGCTTTCTTT
cdr3_aa: CASSSGVTEAFF

clone_size: .
j_call: TRBJ2-7
v_call: TRBV12-5
d_call: .
cdr3_nt: TGTGCTAGTGGTTTAGACACCTACGAGCAGTACTTC
cdr3_aa: CASGLDTYEQYF

clone_size: .
j_call: TRBJ2-3
v_call: TRBV7-6
d_call: .
cdr3_nt: TGTGCCAGCAGCCCTAGACCCGGCGGCACAGATACGCAGTATTTT
cdr3_aa: CASSPRPGGTDTQYF

clone_size: .
j_call: TRBJ1-2
v_call: TRBV30
d_call: TRBD1
cdr3_nt: TGTGCCTGGAGTGTACGAAAGACAGGGTGGGATGGCTACACCTTC
cdr3_aa: CAWSVRKTGWDGYTF

clone_size: .
j_call: TRBJ2-3
v_call: TRBV18
d_call: TRBD1
cdr3_nt: TGTGCCAGCTCACCACCGGGACAGGGGGCGCATGGTACGCAGTATTTT
cdr3_aa: CASSPPGQGAHGTQYF

clone_size: few
j_call: TRBJ2-4
v_call: TRBV4-2
d_call: TRBD2
cdr3_nt: TGTGCCAGCAGCCAAGCCCTAGCGGGAGGCAGGAACATTCAGTACTTC
cdr3_aa: CASSQALAGGRNIQYF

clone_size: .
j_call: TRBJ2-5
v_call: TRBV2
d_call: .
cdr3_nt: TGTGCCAGCAGTGAGGGACATTCAAGAGACGCCCAGTACTTC
cdr3_aa: CASSEGHSRDAQYF

clone_size: .
j_call: TRBJ2-7
v_call: TRBV6-5
d_call: TRBD2
cdr3_nt: TGTGCCAGCAGTTATCTAGCGGGAGGAGGCGAGCAGTACTTC
cdr3_aa: CASSYLAGGGEQYF

clone_size: few
j_call: TRBJ2-3
v_call: TRBV29-1
d_call: TRBD2
cdr3_nt: TGCAGCGTTCCTTCGCGGGAGATCCCGTCAGATACGCAGTATTTT
cdr3_aa: CSVPSREIPSDTQYF

clone_size: few
j_call: TRBJ1-2
v_call: TRBV29-1
d_call: TRBD1
cdr3_nt: TGCAGCGTTGTTCCGGCAGGGGGTAACTATGGCTACACCTTC
cdr3_aa: CSVVPAGGNYGYTF

clone_size: .
j_call: TRBJ2-2
v_call: TRBV2
d_call: .
cdr3_nt: TGTGCCAGCAGTGATTGGCCGGGGCAGGGGATCACCGGGGAGCTGTTTTTT
cdr3_aa: CASSDWPGQGITGELFF

clone_size: .
j_call: TRBJ1-2
v_call: TRBV18
d_call: TRBD1
cdr3_nt: TGTGCCAGCTCACCACAGGGGGCTTTTCGGTATGGCTACACCTTC
cdr3_aa: CASSPQGAFRYGYTF

clone_size: .
j_call: TRBJ2-5
v_call: TRBV5-4
d_call: .
cdr3_nt: TGTGCCAGCAGCTTGGAGACTTCCAGGGGCAGGGAGACCCAGTACTTC
cdr3_aa: CASSLETSRGRETQYF

clone_size: .
j_call: TRBJ2-7
v_call: TRBV5-6
d_call: TRBD1
cdr3_nt: TGTGCCAGCAGCTGGACAGGGGTCGCCTACGAGCAGTACTTC
cdr3_aa: CASSWTGVAYEQYF

clone_size: .
j_call: TRBJ2-3
v_call: TRBV4-1
d_call: TRBD2
cdr3_nt: TGCGCCAGCAGCCAAAGTGCTAGCGGGAGGTCAACTAGCACAGATACGCAGTATTTT
cdr3_aa: CASSQSASGRSTSTDTQYF

clone_size: .
j_call: TRBJ1-2
v_call: TRBV19
d_call: TRBD1
cdr3_nt: TGTGCCAGTAGCCCCCCGAAGGGGGCTATAAGGAACTATGGCTACACCTTC
cdr3_aa: CASSPPKGAIRNYGYTF

clone_size: once
j_call: TRBJ2-1
v_call: TRBV7-3
d_call: TRBD1
cdr3_nt: TGTGCCAGCAGCGGTAGACAGGGCGGGCTCGCGGATGAGCAGTTCTTC
cdr3_aa: CASSGRQGGLADEQFF

clone_size: .
j_call: TRBJ2-5
v_call: TRBV30
d_call: .
cdr3_nt: TGTGCCTGGAGTTTGGGGGACACCCCCTACTTC
cdr3_aa: CAWSLGDTPYF

clone_size: .
j_call: TRBJ2-7
v_call: TRBV27
d_call: .
cdr3_nt: TGTGCCAGCAGCCGTCAGGGGTACGAGCAGTACTTC
cdr3_aa: CASSRQGYEQYF

clone_size: .
j_call: TRBJ2-3
v_call: TRBV11-3
d_call: TRBD2
cdr3_nt: TGTGCCAGCAGCCGGGGACTAGCGGGGGCGCCAGATACGCAGTATTTT
cdr3_aa: CASSRGLAGAPDTQYF

clone_size: .
j_call: TRBJ2-7
v_call: TRBV10-3
d_call: TRBD2
cdr3_nt: TGTGCCTCACGGACTAGCGGGCACTACGAGCAGTACTTC
cdr3_aa: CASRTSGHYEQYF

clone_size: .
j_call: TRBJ1-2
v_call: TRBV6-1
d_call: .
cdr3_nt: TGTGCCAGCAGTGAAGCGTTGGGGGGTGGCTATGGCTACACCTTC
cdr3_aa: CASSEALGGGYGYTF

clone_size: few
j_call: TRBJ1-1
v_call: TRBV2
d_call: .
cdr3_nt: TGTGCCAGCAGCACATCCGGGACAGAAGCTTTCTTT
cdr3_aa: CASSTSGTEAFF

clone_size: .
j_call: TRBJ2-7
v_call: TRBV6-6
d_call: TRBD2
cdr3_nt: TGTGCCAGCACCTTATCTCCGGGGGGCTACGAGCAGTACTTC
cdr3_aa: CASTLSPGGYEQYF

clone_size: .
j_call: TRBJ2-6
v_call: TRBV5-4
d_call: TRBD1
cdr3_nt: TGTGCCAGCAGCGGGGCGGACAGGGTAGAGGCTGGGGCCAACGGCCTGACTTTC
cdr3_aa: CASSGADRVEAGANGLTF

clone_size: .
j_call: TRBJ1-2
v_call: TRBV27
d_call: TRBD1
cdr3_nt: TGTGCCAGTAGAGGACAGGGAGGGAAAAGACTTAACTATGGCTACACCTTC
cdr3_aa: CASRGQGGKRLNYGYTF

clone_size: .
j_call: TRBJ2-3
v_call: TRBV6-6
d_call: TRBD2
cdr3_nt: TGTGCCAGCAGTTACTCACTAGCGGGAGTCAGAGATACGCAGTATTTT
cdr3_aa: CASSYSLAGVRDTQYF

clone_size: .
j_call: TRBJ2-6
v_call: TRBV5-1
d_call: .
cdr3_nt: TGCGCCAGTAAGGACACCCCTTTTCCGTCCTCTGGGGCCAACGGCCTGACTTTC
cdr3_aa: CASKDTPFPSSGANGLTF

clone_size: .
j_call: TRBJ2-7
v_call: TRBV5-6
d_call: .
cdr3_nt: TGTGCCAGCACCAGACACTACGAGCAGTACTTC
cdr3_aa: CASTRHYEQYF

clone_size: .
j_call: TRBJ2-2
v_call: TRBV5-4
d_call: TRBD2
cdr3_nt: TGTGCCAGCAGAAGCGGGAGCCGTGACACCGGGGAGCTGTTTTTT
cdr3_aa: CASRSGSRDTGELFF

clone_size: .
j_call: TRBJ2-1
v_call: TRBV5-6
d_call: TRBD2
cdr3_nt: TGTGCCAGCAGCTTGAGGGACTACCGTACCAATGAGCAGTTCTTC
cdr3_aa: CASSLRDYRTNEQFF